These 31 T cell receptor beta chains were all obtained from the same sample, sequenced in a study of beta chain features in type 1 diabetes. As every portion of the isolated RNA was reverse transcribed, the sequencing read expressed TCRB transcripts. Produced via immunoSEQ multiplex PCR; TCRdb's table is partial and in-frame only. The top ten clones hold over 0.4% of a sample with 140,000 to 150,000 clones, roughly 48% of them seen once. Sequencing was carried out using Tregs from blood. Source of these receptors: a man between 18 and 35 years old in good health.

The chain employs TRBV6-7 and TRBJ1-5, with 11 bases aligning to TRBD1. TRBV6-7 is an ORF; its function is uncertain. CDR3 length: 16 residues. Germline trimming cut 7 bases from V and 5 bases from J; bases unmatched to any gene: 10. In nucleotides, the CDR3 is TGTGCCAGCACCGGACAGGGGGCAGGTTCAGATCAGCCCCAGCATTTT. It yields the protein CASTGQGAGSDQPQHF.

This sequence joins TRBV29-1 and TRBJ2-1; 9 bases map to TRBD1. V lost 4 bases, J lost 4 bases, and 8 bases stayed unmatched. The CDR3 sequence is 15 residues long. Germline CDR1 is SQVTM and CDR2 is ANQGSEA. The CDR3 loop is CSVGPRDRVYNEQFF. CDR3 coding DNA: TGCAGCGTTGGGCCCCGGGACAGGGTATACAATGAGCAGTTCTTC.

The V call is TRBV18, the J call TRBJ1-2; a possible D gene is TRBD1 (6 bases). The CDR3 runs to 13 residues. V was cut by 3 bases and J by 6 bases, with 11 bases left in between. Germline V gene data show CDR1 as KGHSH and CDR2 as LQKENI. The CDR3 DNA sequence: TGTGCCAGCTCACCGGGACAAAAGAATGGCTACACCTTC. Its translation is CASSPGQKNGYTF.

This rearrangement joins TRBV10-3 to TRBJ2-7; 10 bases are a match to TRBD2. Trimming at V came to 0 bases and at J to 6 bases, leaving 5 bases not matched to a gene. Germline loops: CDR1 ENHRY, CDR2 SYGVKD. The CDR3 has 15 amino acids. The CDR3 sequence is CAISESPSGRLEQYF. The CDR3 DNA sequence: TGTGCCATCAGTGAGTCGCCTAGCGGGAGACTCGAGCAGTACTTC.

The rearrangement uses TRBV23-1 and TRBJ2-1; 10 nucleotides align to TRBD2. TRBV23-1 falls under the ORF class, with uncertain function. The junction had 4 bases not matched to a gene; V was cut back by 4 bases and J by 4 bases. The CDR3 covers 15 residues. The CDR3 spells CASSPSGRVYNEQFF. In nucleotides, the CDR3 is TGCGCCAGCAGTCCGAGCGGGAGGGTATACAATGAGCAGTTCTTC.

The rearrangement joins TRBV4-2 to TRBJ2-3; 12 bases are a match to TRBD2. V dropped 0 bases and J dropped 7; count of bases not matched to a gene: 5. This CDR3 spans 16 amino acids. CDR1 LGHNA and CDR2 YNFKEQ come from the germline V gene. CDR3 protein: CASSQEASGGANTQYF. CDR3 nucleotides: TGTGCCAGCAGCCAAGAGGCTAGCGGGGGGGCCAATACGCAGTATTTT.

The chain uses TRBV11-2 and TRBJ1-1, with 9 bases that match TRBD1. Germline values: CDR1 SGHAT, CDR2 FQNNGV. The V and J ends lost 5 bases and 4 bases, in that order; junction bases with no gene match: 8. This CDR3 comprises 15 residues. In DNA, the CDR3 is TGTGCCAGCAGCCTGGGGACAGGGTGGGGCACTGAAGCTTTCTTT. Protein sequence: CASSLGTGWGTEAFF.

The chain has TRBV7-9 and TRBJ1-4; TRBD1 matches at 8 bases. CDR3 size: 12 residues. After removal of 6 bases from V and 7 bases from J, the junction contained 1 base not matched to a gene. Germline V gives CDR1 SEHNR, CDR2 FQNEAQ (reference sequence). CDR3 protein: CASRTGVEKLFF. The CDR3 DNA reads as TGTGCCAGCAGGACAGGGGTTGAAAAACTGTTTTTT.

The CDR3 is CASSLGTSGFFNEQYF. The CDR3, as DNA: TGCGCCAGCAGCTTGGGTACTAGCGGCTTCTTCAACGAGCAGTACTTC. The rearrangement links TRBV5-1 to TRBJ2-5; TRBD2 agrees at 8 bases. The end of the DNA fits TRBJ2-7 better, so the J call may be wrong. Per the germline V gene, CDR1 is SGHRS and CDR2 is YFSETQ. The CDR3 is 16 residues long.

V usage is TRBV7-9 and J usage is TRBJ2-3; D not resolved. Germline V gene lookup returns CDR1 SEHNR and CDR2 FQNEAQ (reference sequence). This CDR3 is built from 16 residues. The V end lost 0 bases, the J end lost 3 bases, and 13 bases lay between the germline ends. CDR3 sequence reads: CASSLAFASSTDTQYF. For the CDR3, the DNA is TGTGCCAGCAGCTTAGCGTTTGCTAGTTCAACAGATACGCAGTATTTT.

This clone has a handful of counts. The CDR3 sequence: CAISGTSYGYTF. The CDR3 bases are TGTGCCATCAGCGGGACTTCCTATGGCTACACCTTC. The chain recombines TRBV10-3 with TRBJ1-2; weak D call: TRBD1 (5 bases). Trimming took off 6 bases at V and 4 bases at J, with 9 bases between the two ends. The germline V gene has CDR1 ENHRY and CDR2 SYGVKD. This CDR3 has 12 residues.

V and J are TRBV5-1 and TRBJ2-1; 10 positions agree with TRBD1. Per germline, CDR1 SGHRS and CDR2 YFSETQ. The V gene end was trimmed by 4 bases and the J gene end by 5 bases; junction bases not matched to a gene: 3. The CDR3 runs to 14 residues. The CDR3 sequence is CASSAGTGDNEQFF. The CDR3 DNA reads as TGCGCCAGCAGCGCCGGGACAGGGGACAATGAGCAGTTCTTC. Together with reference TRBV5-1 and TRBJ2-1, the CDR3 gives the full variable domain: KAGVTQTPRYLIKTRGQQVTLSCSPISGHRSVSWYQQTPGQGLQFLFEYFSETQRNKGNFPGRFSGRQFSNSRSEMNVSTLELGDSALYLCASSAGTGDNEQFFGPGTRLTVL.

V and J are TRBV19 and TRBJ1-5; no reliable D call. This CDR3 comprises 12 residues. Germline loops: CDR1 LNHDA, CDR2 SQIVND (reference sequence). V was clipped by 3 bases and J by 5 bases, with 5 bases between them. The chain's CDR3 is CASSILDQPQHF. The CDR3 DNA is TGTGCCAGTAGTATCCTCGATCAGCCCCAGCATTTT.

This rearrangement joins TRBV29-1 to TRBJ1-1; 7 bases line up with TRBD1. Losses at the gene ends were 6 bases for V and 1 base for J; bases not matched to a gene: 11. The CDR3 is 15 residues long. CDR1 and CDR2 (germline): SQVTM, ANQGSEA. The CDR3 DNA sequence: TGCAGCGTGGACGGGACAGCTGCCGGGAACACTGAAGCTTTCTTT. Amino acids: CSVDGTAAGNTEAFF.

The chain has TRBV5-1 and TRBJ1-6; 9 bases are shared with TRBD1. The V gene end was trimmed by 3 bases and the J gene end by 10 bases; junction bases not matched to a gene: 5. The germline V gene encodes CDR1 SGHRS and CDR2 YFSETQ. The CDR3 is made up of 14 amino acids. CDR3: CASSSGTGWSPLHF. The CDR3, as DNA: TGCGCCAGCAGCTCCGGGACAGGGTGGTCACCCCTCCACTTT.

This clone was detected only a few times. The CDR3 coding sequence is TGTGCCAGCAGCTTACTCCCTAGAGCGGAGACCCAGTACTTC. This translates into CASSLLPRAETQYF. The V and J genes are TRBV7-3 and TRBJ2-5; D gene ambiguous. The CDR3 is 14 residues long. Germline V lookup: CDR1 SGHTA, CDR2 FQGTGA. V was pared by 2 bases and J by 5 bases, with 12 bases between.

V and J are TRBV5-1 and TRBJ2-7, with 9 bases matching TRBD1. This CDR3 contains 14 residues. Losses at the gene ends were 4 bases for V and 1 base for J; bases not matched to a gene: 3. Germline V gene sequence: CDR1 SGHRS, CDR2 YFSETQ. DNA of the CDR3: TGCGCCAGCAGCCCCGGGACAGGGTCCTACGAGCAGTACTTC. Protein product: CASSPGTGSYEQYF.

The J gene is TRBJ1-1, the V gene TRBV7-6; D remains unclear. V was cut by 2 bases and J by 7 bases, with 8 bases left in between. Germline V gives CDR1 SGHVS, CDR2 FNYEAQ. CDR3 length: 12 amino acids. The CDR3 DNA is TGTGCCAGCAGCTTAAGGCGCGGTGAAGCTTTCTTT. Translated, it gives CASSLRRGEAFF.

The chain employs TRBV18 and TRBJ2-3, with D possibly TRBD1 on 7 matching bases. There are 15 residues in the CDR3. The V gene lost 3 bases and the J gene lost 0 bases, with 10 bases spanning the gap. Germline V gene data show CDR1 as KGHSH and CDR2 as LQKENI. CDR3 nucleotide sequence: TGTGCCAGCTCACCGACAGGGACTAGCACAGATACGCAGTATTTT. Its translation is CASSPTGTSTDTQYF.

This clone was counted a few times. CDR3 in amino acids: CASSLSGSRYNEQFF. The CDR3 coding sequence is TGTGCCAGCAGCTTAAGCGGGAGTAGATACAATGAGCAGTTCTTC. The chain has TRBV7-8 and TRBJ2-1; 8 nucleotides agree with TRBD2. Germline V gene data show CDR1 as SGHVS and CDR2 as FQNEAQ. The CDR3 loop spans 15 amino acids. The trim removed 2 bases at V and 4 bases at J, leaving 4 bases unmatched.

This chain joins TRBV7-8 and TRBJ1-5; no clear D. The CDR3 spans 12 residues. Germline values: CDR1 SGHVS, CDR2 FQNEAQ. The V gene lost 4 bases and the J gene lost 4 bases, with 5 bases spanning the gap. CDR3 DNA: TGTGCCAGCAGCTCCCTTAATCAGCCCCAGCATTTT. The encoded protein is CASSSLNQPQHF.

This clone was seen a handful of times. This sequence joins TRBV6-5 and TRBJ2-2; possibly TRBD2 for D (6 bases). This CDR3 spans 14 amino acids. CDR1 and CDR2 from the germline V gene are MNHEY and SVGAGI. Trimming removed 1 base at V and 4 bases at J, with 7 bases between. The CDR3 DNA reads as TGTGCCAGCAGTTACTGGGGAGGCACCGGGGAGCTGTTTTTT. It specifies CASSYWGGTGELFF.

This clone was found a few times. The chain links TRBV5-1 to TRBJ2-3; 7 bases are a match to TRBD1. Germline V gives CDR1 SGHRS, CDR2 YFSETQ. Losses at the gene ends were 0 bases for V and 2 bases for J; bases not matched to a gene: 3. The CDR3 totals 15 residues. The CDR3 bases are TGCGCCAGCAGCTTGGGACAGGGTTTCACAGATACGCAGTATTTT. It specifies CASSLGQGFTDTQYF.

CDR3: CASSLVGTNPYF. In nucleotides, the CDR3 is TGTGCCAGCAGCTTAGTGGGGACAAATCCGTACTTC. The V gene is TRBV11-2, the J gene TRBJ2-5; possibly TRBD1 for D (6 bases). This CDR3 is built from 12 residues. Germline V CDR1 and CDR2: SGHAT, FQNNGV. V was shortened by 1 base and J by 13 bases, with 13 bases between the two germline ends.

V and J are TRBV6-1 and TRBJ1-4; unclear D gene. Deletions cut 1 base from V and 3 bases from J, with 9 bases between. Germline lookup yields CDR1 MNHNS and CDR2 SASEGT. The CDR3 consists of 15 residues. The CDR3 nucleotides are TGTGCCAGCAGTGAAGGCCAGGCGTCTAATGAAAAACTGTTTTTT. Its translation is CASSEGQASNEKLFF.

This clone was detected only a few times. V and J are TRBV5-1 and TRBJ1-1; 7 nucleotides agree with TRBD1. The germline V gene encodes CDR1 SGHRS and CDR2 YFSETQ. The CDR3 is 13 amino acids. V shed 4 bases, J shed 7 bases, and the junction held 7 bases outside the gene matches. As DNA, the CDR3 is TGCGCCAGCAGCCTAGGGGGCGCAGGTGAAGCTTTCTTT. This codes for CASSLGGAGEAFF.

The chain joins TRBV28 to TRBJ1-2; D unresolved. V was clipped by 8 bases and J by 6 bases, with 16 bases between them. The germline V gene encodes CDR1 MDHEN and CDR2 SYDVKM. The CDR3 covers 13 residues. CDR3 amino acids: CASRNPNFDGYTF. For the CDR3, the DNA is TGTGCCAGCCGCAATCCTAATTTCGATGGCTACACCTTC.

The rearrangement links TRBV19 to TRBJ2-6; D possibly corresponds to TRBD1 (6 bases). V lost 8 bases and J 2 bases, leaving 10 bases between the germline ends. The CDR3 extends over 14 amino acids. Germline CDR1 and CDR2: LNHDA and SQIVND (reference sequence). Here the CDR3 DNA reads TGTGCCAGTGCCAAGGGGGCTGGGGCCAACGTCCTGACTTTC. This encodes CASAKGAGANVLTF.

This rearrangement joins TRBV13 to TRBJ1-1; no reliable D call. CDR1 and CDR2 (germline): PRHDT, FYEKMQ (reference sequence). This CDR3 has 14 residues. V lost 2 bases to trimming and J lost 11 bases, with 18 bases between them. CDR3 sequence reads: CASSLRSRPSGAFF. CDR3 nucleotide sequence: TGTGCCAGCAGCTTAAGGTCCAGACCTTCCGGGGCTTTCTTT.

This clone was recorded a few times. J is TRBJ2-1 and V is TRBV5-8; TRBD1 matches 7 bases. This CDR3 is built from 16 residues. The V gene's germline CDR1 is SGHTS and CDR2 YDEGEE. The ends lost 5 bases at V and 5 bases at J; junction bases unmatched: 13. CDR3 region: CASSSTFWDSNNEQFF. In DNA form, the CDR3 reads TGTGCCAGCAGTTCGACGTTTTGGGACAGTAACAATGAGCAGTTCTTC.

The V and J genes are TRBV9 and TRBJ2-1; the match to TRBD2 covers 8 bases. The J segment lost 5 bases and the V segment lost 4 bases, leaving 11 bases of the junction unmatched. The CDR3 has 16 amino acids. The germline V gene has CDR1 SGDLS and CDR2 YYNGEE. The chain's CDR3 is CASSPRAGVPNNEQFF. CDR3 sequence (DNA): TGTGCCAGCAGCCCCCGAGCGGGGGTCCCGAACAATGAGCAGTTCTTC.